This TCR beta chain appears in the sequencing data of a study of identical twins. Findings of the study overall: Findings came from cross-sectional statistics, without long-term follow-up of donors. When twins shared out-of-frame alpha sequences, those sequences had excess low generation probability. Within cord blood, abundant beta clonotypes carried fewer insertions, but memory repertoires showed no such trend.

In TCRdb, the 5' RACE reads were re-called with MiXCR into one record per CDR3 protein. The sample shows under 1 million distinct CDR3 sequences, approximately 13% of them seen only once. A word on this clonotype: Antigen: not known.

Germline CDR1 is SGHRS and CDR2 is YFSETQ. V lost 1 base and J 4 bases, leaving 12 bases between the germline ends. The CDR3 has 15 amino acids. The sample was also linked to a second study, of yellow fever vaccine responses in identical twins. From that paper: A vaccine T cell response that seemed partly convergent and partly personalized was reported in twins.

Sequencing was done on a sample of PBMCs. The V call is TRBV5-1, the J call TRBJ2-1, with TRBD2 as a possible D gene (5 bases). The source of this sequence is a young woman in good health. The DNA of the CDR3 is TGCGCCAGCAGCTTGCCCAGCGGCCATTACAATGAGCAGTTCTTC. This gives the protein CASSLPSGHYNEQFF.